The 29 T cell receptor beta chains below come from one sample, sequenced in a study of T cell responses to AZD1222 COVID-19 vaccine. Libraries were prepared by immunoSEQ multiplex PCR; TCRdb keeps only in-frame clonotypes and omits some of them. Of fewer than 150,000 clones in the sample, about nine tenths were seen once. The material sequenced was peripheral blood, taken on day 0 of AZD1222 vaccination. The receptor source for this set is an adult in good health.

Comments on this clone: Other DNA sequences in the sample encode the same CDR3. The V and J genes are TRBV18 and TRBJ2-7; the D is unclear. Per the germline V gene, CDR1 is KGHSH and CDR2 is LQKENI. Trimming shortened V by 3 bases and J by 4 bases, and 10 bases separated the two germline ends. The CDR3 length is 13 residues. The CDR3 DNA is TGTGCCAGCTCACCGATCCCGGGTTACGAGCAGTACTTC. Its protein is CASSPIPGYEQYF.

The CDR3 nucleotides are TGTGCCAGCAGCCAAGCGACTAGCGGTTTCCAAGAGACCCAGTACTTC. Amino acid sequence: CASSQATSGFQETQYF. The chain has TRBV3-1 (or the pseudogene TRBV3-2) and TRBJ2-5; 9 nucleotides align to TRBD2. The CDR3 consists of 16 residues. Germline assignment: CDR1 LGHDT and CDR2 YNNKEL (reference sequence). Unmatched junction bases numbered 4, after V lost 1 base and J lost 1 base.

This clone was seen many times. The chain links TRBV11-3 to TRBJ1-2, with D possibly matching TRBD1 (6 bases). Trimming stripped 0 bases from V and 3 bases from J, with 14 bases between. This CDR3 region has 16 residues. CDR1 is SGHNT, CDR2 YENEEA, per germline. Written as DNA, the CDR3 is TGTGCCAGCAGCTTAGAAGGCAGGGGCGGGGACTATGGCTACACCTTC. It yields the protein CASSLEGRGGDYGYTF.

This clone was detected a few times. The chain employs TRBV9 and TRBJ2-7, with a weak D call TRBD1 (6 bases). The germline V and J ends were trimmed by 0 bases and 6 bases, with 10 bases remaining between them. The CDR3 contains 13 residues. CDR1 and CDR2 from the germline V gene are SGDLS and YYNGEE. This chain's CDR3 is CASSVGTGSEQYF. The CDR3, as DNA: TGTGCCAGCAGCGTAGGTACAGGGAGCGAGCAGTACTTC.

The genes are TRBV18 and TRBJ1-5; D is unclear. The CDR3 is 14 amino acids. Germline lookup yields CDR1 KGHSH and CDR2 LQKENI. The ends were cut back, 3 bases at V and 3 bases at J, with 9 bases in the middle. The CDR3 DNA is TGTGCCAGCTCACCGGGTATTGACAATCAGCCCCAGCATTTT. As protein: CASSPGIDNQPQHF.

This CDR3 is CASSLGPGINTGELFF. The CDR3 DNA sequence: TGCGCCAGCAGCTTGGGGCCAGGGATTAACACCGGGGAGCTGTTTTTT. V usage is TRBV5-1 and J usage is TRBJ2-2, with D perhaps matching TRBD1 (5 bases). Looked up from germline, CDR1 is SGHRS and CDR2 is YFSETQ. V lost 0 bases and J lost 2, with 11 bases in between. The CDR3 extends over 16 amino acids. Complete variable domain (other parts from reference TRBV5-1 and TRBJ2-2): KAGVTQTPRYLIKTRGQQVTLSCSPISGHRSVSWYQQTPGQGLQFLFEYFSETQRNKGNFPGRFSGRQFSNSRSEMNVSTLELGDSALYLCASSLGPGINTGELFFGEGSRLTVL.

The chain recombines TRBV11-3 with TRBJ2-7, with no clear D. This CDR3 has 12 amino acids. Per germline, CDR1 SGHNT and CDR2 YENEEA. V was shortened by 0 bases and J by 2 bases, with 2 bases between the two germline ends. For the CDR3, the DNA is TGTGCCAGCAGCTTAGAGCCCTACGAGCAGTACTTC. This translates into CASSLEPYEQYF.

J is TRBJ1-6 and V is TRBV25-1; D remains unclear. Germline values: CDR1 MGHDK, CDR2 SYGVNS. The CDR3 spans 15 residues. V dropped 6 bases and J dropped 14 bases, with 23 bases sitting between them. CDR3 in amino acids: CASSANHMPGWALHF. DNA of the CDR3: TGTGCCAGCAGCGCCAACCACATGCCGGGTTGGGCCCTCCACTTT.

This chain uses TRBV7-9 with TRBJ2-5; D is uncertain. CDR1 is SEHNR and CDR2 is FQNEAQ in the germline V gene (reference sequence). V gave up 5 bases and J gave up 1 base, with 11 bases separating them. CDR3 length: 14 amino acids. In nucleotides, the CDR3 is TGTGCCAGCAGCCGCGGACGGGTCCAAGAGACCCAGTACTTC. Residues: CASSRGRVQETQYF.

CDR3 nucleotides: TGTGCCAGCAGCCCCAGCGGGGATGGCTACACCTTC. Protein product: CASSPSGDGYTF. The chain uses TRBV9 and TRBJ1-2; D not certain. The CDR3 loop spans 12 amino acids. CDR1 and CDR2 (germline): SGDLS, YYNGEE. The V gene lost 4 bases and the J gene lost 6 bases, with 10 bases spanning the gap.

The chain uses TRBV7-3 and TRBJ2-3, with a tentative D call TRBD2 (5 bases). Germline V gene lookup returns CDR1 SGHTA and CDR2 FQGTGA. This CDR3 contains 15 residues. The ends were cut back, 10 bases at V and 4 bases at J, with 21 bases in the middle. The DNA for the CDR3 is TGTGCCACCAACCTCGCGGGCAGGTCATCAGATACGCAGTATTTT. Encoded protein: CATNLAGRSSDTQYF.

The gene calls are TRBV11-2 and TRBJ1-1; no firm D call. CDR1 and CDR2 from the germline V gene are SGHAT and FQNNGV. With 5 bases removed from V and 1 base from J, the gap between germline ends came to 8 bases. CDR3 length: 13 amino acids. CDR3 amino acids: CASSRVTNTEAFF. CDR3 nucleotide sequence: TGTGCCAGCAGCCGCGTCACGAACACTGAAGCTTTCTTT.

This chain uses TRBV11-3 with TRBJ2-1, with a weak D call TRBD2 (8 bases). With 2 bases removed from V and 9 bases from J, the gap between germline ends came to 26 bases. Germline V gene data show CDR1 as SGHNT and CDR2 as YENEEA. This CDR3 is built from 18 residues. The CDR3 DNA follows: TGTGCCAGCAGCTTACCCCTGGGAGGGGGCGGGAGGAGAAGTGAGCAGTTCTTC. Amino acids: CASSLPLGGGGRRSEQFF.

The chain combines TRBV27 with TRBJ1-4; possibly TRBD1 for D (5 bases). Deletions cut 6 bases from V and 6 bases from J, with 20 bases between. Looked up from germline, CDR1 is MNHEY and CDR2 is SMNVEV (reference sequence). This CDR3 region has 16 residues. CDR3 region: CASSRRLTRDDEKLFF. In DNA, the CDR3 is TGTGCCAGCAGCCGCCGTCTGACAAGGGACGATGAAAAACTGTTTTTT.

This clone was seen a handful of times. V and J are TRBV27 and TRBJ1-3, with D tentatively TRBD1 (6 bases). V shed 9 bases and J shed 3 bases, with 15 bases lying between them. Germline V CDR1 and CDR2: MNHEY, SMNVEV (reference sequence). The CDR3 runs to 14 residues. The CDR3 sequence is CASKQGFGGNTIYF. For the CDR3, the DNA is TGTGCCAGTAAGCAGGGGTTTGGTGGAAACACCATATATTTT.

The chain carries TRBV6-4 and TRBJ1-1; D perhaps matches TRBD1 (5 bases). Deletions cut 7 bases from V and 0 bases from J, with 18 bases between. The germline gives CDR1 MRHNA, CDR2 SNTAGT. The length of the CDR3 is 16 residues. CDR3 bases: TGTGCCAGCAAGACAGAACACGCCATAATGAACACTGAAGCTTTCTTT. This codes for CASKTEHAIMNTEAFF.

The J gene is TRBJ1-1, the V gene TRBV9, with unresolved D. The CDR3 sequence is 11 residues long. The germline CDR1 and CDR2 sequences are SGDLS and YYNGEE. The ends were cut back, 4 bases at V and 3 bases at J, with 4 bases in the middle. CDR3 bases: TGTGCCAGCAGCCCTCACACTGAAGCTTTCTTT. This sequence encodes CASSPHTEAFF.

The chain links TRBV19 to TRBJ1-1, with 8 bases lining up with TRBD1. The CDR3 spans 15 residues. J gave up 0 bases and V 4 bases, and 4 bases lay outside the gene matches. Germline V gene lookup returns CDR1 LNHDA and CDR2 SQIVND (reference sequence). For the CDR3, the DNA is TGTGCCAGTAGTAGGCCGGGACAGGTGAACACTGAAGCTTTCTTT. Its translation: CASSRPGQVNTEAFF.

The V and J genes are TRBV27 and TRBJ2-1; D may correspond to TRBD1 or TRBD2 (5 bases each). Germline lookup yields CDR1 MNHEY and CDR2 SMNVEV (reference sequence). The CDR3 spans 15 residues. The germline V and J ends were trimmed by 1 base and 4 bases, with 11 bases remaining between them. The CDR3 DNA is TGTGCCAGCAGTTTATACGGGACCCGGTACAATGAGCAGTTCTTC. This sequence encodes CASSLYGTRYNEQFF.

The chain combines TRBV5-6 with TRBJ2-7; D might be TRBD2 (7 bases). Germline CDR1 reads SGHDT; CDR2 reads YYEEEE. The CDR3 spans 14 residues. Trimming took 4 bases from V and 3 from J, leaving 14 bases between them. CDR3 sequence reads: CASSPRGGGYEQYF. The CDR3 DNA reads TGTGCCAGCAGCCCCAGGGGCGGGGGCTACGAGCAGTACTTC.

This clone occurred once. In DNA, the CDR3 is TGTGCCAGCAGCGCAACAGGGGGCGCTGGCACTGAAGCTTTCTTT. Amino acid sequence: CASSATGGAGTEAFF. The chain uses TRBV11-1 and TRBJ1-1; TRBD1 agrees at 9 bases. V gave up 5 bases and J gave up 4 bases; unmatched junction bases: 8. CDR1 is SGHAT and CDR2 is FQDESV in the germline V gene (reference sequence). The CDR3 consists of 15 residues.

CDR3 sequence: CSASSPAAFSYEQYF. The CDR3 DNA reads TGCAGTGCTAGTTCTCCGGCAGCATTTTCCTACGAGCAGTACTTC. The J gene is TRBJ2-7, the V gene TRBV20-1; no reliable D call. Trimming stripped 3 bases from V and 1 base from J, with 16 bases between. Germline CDR1 is DFQATT and CDR2 is SNEGSKA (reference sequence). This CDR3 contains 15 residues.

The chain carries TRBV30 and TRBJ1-6; maybe TRBD1 (6 bases). With 6 bases removed from V and 6 bases from J, the gap between germline ends came to 18 bases. In germline, CDR1 is GTSNPN, CDR2 SVGIG (reference sequence). This CDR3 has 15 residues. The CDR3 region is CACQDSTRGNSPLHF. The CDR3 nucleotides are TGTGCCTGCCAGGACAGCACCAGGGGTAATTCACCCCTCCACTTT.

The chain couples TRBV30 to TRBJ1-4, with D perhaps matching TRBD1 (5 bases). V lost 3 bases, J lost 0 bases, and 11 bases lay in between. The CDR3 is 15 amino acids. From germline, CDR1 is GTSNPN and CDR2 SVGIG (reference sequence). For the CDR3, the DNA is TGTGCCTGGAGAGCAGGGCCTGCAACTAATGAAAAACTGTTTTTT. As protein: CAWRAGPATNEKLFF.

This clone is a singleton in its sample. This rearrangement joins TRBV9 to TRBJ1-3; D might be TRBD1 (5 bases). CDR1 is SGDLS, CDR2 YYNGEE, per germline. The CDR3 is 16 amino acids. Trimming removed 3 bases from V and 2 bases from J, with 15 bases in between. CDR3 bases: TGTGCCAGCAGCGCCAAGGGGAGACTAACTGGAAACACCATATATTTT. It translates to CASSAKGRLTGNTIYF.

The chain couples TRBV19 to TRBJ1-5; 7 nucleotides agree with TRBD1. V trimming: 4 bases; J trimming: 6 bases; junction bases outside the gene matches: 12. The germline V gene has CDR1 LNHDA and CDR2 SQIVND (reference sequence). The CDR3 is 16 residues long. The CDR3 region has the DNA TGTGCCAGTAGTAGCTTCGGGGCGCAGGGGGGTCAGCCCCAGCATTTT. Its translation: CASSSFGAQGGQPQHF.

DNA of the CDR3: TGTGCCAGTAGTATGAGGAGGGGCCCCAATGAAAAACTGTTTTTT. This codes for CASSMRRGPNEKLFF. V is TRBV19 and J is TRBJ1-4; weak D call: TRBD1 (5 bases). Trimming pared 3 bases from V and 5 bases from J, leaving 13 bases between. This CDR3 has 15 amino acids. Germline V gives CDR1 LNHDA, CDR2 SQIVND (reference sequence).

The V call is TRBV27, the J call TRBJ2-7; 9 bases agree with TRBD1. This CDR3 comprises 18 residues. V lost 0 bases to trimming and J lost 3 bases; unmatched junction nucleotides: 12. The V gene's germline CDR1 is MNHEY and CDR2 SMNVEV (reference sequence). The CDR3 DNA sequence: TGTGCCAGCAGTTTATCCTTAGCTCTCGGGACAGGGCTCTACGAGCAGTACTTC. The encoded protein is CASSLSLALGTGLYEQYF.

This chain connects TRBV7-9 to TRBJ2-3; 9 nucleotides agree with TRBD1. The CDR3 is made up of 16 amino acids. CDR1 and CDR2 (germline): SEHNR, FQNEAQ (reference sequence). Losses at the gene ends were 5 bases for V and 1 base for J; bases not matched to a gene: 7. The CDR3 is CASSPIRDRGTDTQYF. The DNA for the CDR3 is TGTGCCAGCAGCCCCATCCGGGACAGGGGCACAGATACGCAGTATTTT. The full variable domain, completed using reference TRBV7-9 and TRBJ2-3, is DTGVSQNPRHKITKRGQNVTFRCDPISEHNRLYWYRQTLGQGPEFLTYFQNEAQLEKSRLLSDRFSAERPKGSFSTLEIQRTEQGDSAMYLCASSPIRDRGTDTQYFGPGTRLTVL.